This TCR beta chain was recovered during a study of Ad26.COV2.S vaccination and SARS-CoV-2 variants. For the study at large: Dosing was one shot or two shots 56 days apart.

With V trimmed by 4 bases and J by 2 bases, 1 base remained unmatched. The germline gives CDR1 SGHTA, CDR2 FQGNSA. The CDR3 is 15 residues long. The treatment is: 15 to 20 received Ad26.COV2.S at low or high dose, single or two shots; 5 received placebo; per-sample allocation not given. Vaccine and placebo recipients were sampled on day 63 after the first injection. An Ad26 vector expressing Wuhan-strain SARS-CoV-2 spike constituted the vaccine. Regarding this clone: Its specificity is unknown. Other nucleotide sequences from this sample produce the same CDR3.

Sequencing was performed with immunoSEQ multiplex PCR; in TCRdb, only in-frame clones are kept and a portion is missing. The profile shows about 680,000 clones, roughly 90% of them singletons. The study's findings and limits: Placebo recipients trailed vaccine recipients in spike-specific TCR breadth. An underestimation of total T cell responses may have resulted from the TCR breadth and depth analyses.

This material consisted of peripheral blood, taken in a trial of Ad26.COV2.S vaccine versus placebo. The chain combines TRBV7-2 with TRBJ2-5, with 13 bases lining up with TRBD2. This sequence was found in a person aged 18-60 years who received the Ad26.COV2.S COVID-19 vaccine or a placebo. In DNA form, the CDR3 reads TGTGCCAGCAGCTCGGGACTAGCGGGACAAGAGACCCAGTACTTC. It translates to CASSSGLAGQETQYF.